The next 31 T cell receptor beta chains were all read from a single sample in a study of cytotoxic CD8 clonotypes in ibrutinib-treated CLL. Only in-frame clones appear in the TCRdb table, and some are missing; sequencing was by immunoSEQ multiplex PCR. The profile covers 300,000 to 400,000 clones, with around 66% appearing a single time and approximately 6% taken by the ten largest. The sequenced sample was PBMCs, obtained after 36 months of ibrutinib treatment. The receptors come from a human donor with chronic lymphocytic leukemia.

The chain employs TRBV4-1 and TRBJ2-5; 7 positions agree with TRBD2. From germline, CDR1 is MGHRA and CDR2 YSYEKL. J gave up 2 bases and V 1 base, and 10 bases lay outside the gene matches. The CDR3 runs 17 residues. CDR3 bases: TGCGCCAGCAGCCAAGTGGGTAGCGGGCAGAGACAAGAGACCCAGTACTTC. Protein sequence: CASSQVGSGQRQETQYF.

This clone appeared a few times. The V gene is TRBV5-1, the J gene TRBJ2-3, with D possibly being TRBD2 (6 bases). V was cut by 4 bases and J by 4 bases, with 13 bases left in between. The CDR3 runs to 14 residues. The germline CDR1 and CDR2 sequences are SGHRS and YFSETQ. This CDR3 is CASSNRESSDTQYF. CDR3 nucleotide sequence: TGCGCCAGCAGCAACCGGGAGTCCTCAGATACGCAGTATTTT.

V and J are TRBV5-4 and TRBJ1-4, with a tentative D call TRBD1 (6 bases). The germline V gene has CDR1 SGHNT and CDR2 YYREEE (reference sequence). Trimming removed 1 base from V and 8 bases from J, with 15 bases in between. The CDR3 loop spans 15 amino acids. CDR3: CASSLSGQGKEKLFF. The CDR3 DNA follows: TGTGCCAGCAGCTTGTCGGGGCAGGGGAAAGAAAAACTGTTTTTT.

The chain has TRBV11-2 and TRBJ2-7; TRBD1 or TRBD2 may be the D gene (5 bases each). The CDR3 totals 13 residues. V shed 1 base and J shed 6 bases, with 10 bases lying between them. From germline, CDR1 is SGHAT and CDR2 FQNNGV. CDR3 bases: TGTGCCAGCAGCTTAGGGGGGTCGGGCGAGCAGTACTTC. It specifies CASSLGGSGEQYF.

The rearrangement joins TRBV19 to TRBJ2-1; D call uncertain. The CDR3 consists of 13 residues. The germline gives CDR1 LNHDA, CDR2 SQIVND (reference sequence). The V end was cut by 1 base, the J end by 8 bases, with 9 bases between. The CDR3 sequence: CASSIGPSYEQFF. The CDR3 nucleotides read TGTGCCAGTAGTATAGGGCCTAGTTATGAGCAGTTCTTC.

The chain joins TRBV9 to TRBJ2-5; possible D gene TRBD2, 6 bases. V was shortened by 7 bases and J by 4 bases, with 17 bases between the two germline ends. The germline CDR1 and CDR2 sequences are SGDLS and YYNGEE. CDR3 length equals 14 residues. The CDR3 sequence is CASSWGRDSETQYF. The CDR3 DNA reads as TGTGCCAGCTCCTGGGGACGGGACTCAGAGACCCAGTACTTC.

The gene calls are TRBV5-1 and TRBJ2-1, with 7 bases that match TRBD2. Germline V gives CDR1 SGHRS, CDR2 YFSETQ. V shed 7 bases and J 9 bases; nucleotides not matched to a gene: 10. This CDR3 has 13 amino acids. CDR3 sequence (DNA): TGCGCCAGCGGACCCCTTAGCGGGTTTGAGCAGTTCTTC. Encoded protein: CASGPLSGFEQFF. Full variable domain (missing parts from reference TRBV5-1 and TRBJ2-1): KAGVTQTPRYLIKTRGQQVTLSCSPISGHRSVSWYQQTPGQGLQFLFEYFSETQRNKGNFPGRFSGRQFSNSRSEMNVSTLELGDSALYLCASGPLSGFEQFFGPGTRLTVL.

This clone was seen a few times. V gene TRBV2 combines with J gene TRBJ1-1; no firm D call. The V and J ends lost 3 bases and 1 base respectively, with 9 bases between them. Looked up from germline, CDR1 is SNHLY and CDR2 is FYNNEI. The CDR3 extends over 14 amino acids. Written as DNA, the CDR3 is TGTGCCAGCAGTGATCTGGCCGCGAACACTGAAGCTTTCTTT. It is translated as CASSDLAANTEAFF. Based on the CDR3 plus reference TRBV2 and TRBJ1-1, the full variable domain is EPEVTQTPSHQVTQMGQEVILRCVPISNHLYFYWYRQILGQKVEFLVSFYNNEISEKSEIFDDQFSVERPDGSNFTLKIRSTKLEDSAMYFCASSDLAANTEAFFGQGTRLTVV.

CDR3 bases: TGTGCCAGCAGCCCCCGATGGGTCCCGAACACTGAAGCTTTCTTT. Translation: CASSPRWVPNTEAFF. This chain links TRBV28 with TRBJ1-1; D is unresolved. Trimming removed 6 bases from V and 1 base from J, with 15 bases in between. The CDR3 runs to 15 residues. Germline V gives CDR1 MDHEN, CDR2 SYDVKM.

The CDR3 here is CASSFDRVTSNYGYTF. CDR3 coding DNA: TGCGCCAGCAGCTTCGACAGGGTAACTTCTAACTATGGCTACACCTTC. This chain joins TRBV4-3 and TRBJ1-2; 7 bases map to TRBD1. V gave up 5 bases and J gave up 0 bases; unmatched junction bases: 9. Germline values: CDR1 LGHNA, CDR2 YSLEER. This CDR3 is built from 16 residues.

This sequence joins TRBV28 and TRBJ2-1; possible D gene TRBD2, 5 bases. Trimming pared 2 bases from V and 3 bases from J, leaving 5 bases between. Germline V gene lookup returns CDR1 MDHEN and CDR2 SYDVKM. This CDR3 region has 13 residues. This CDR3 is CASSLAGYNEQFF. The DNA for the CDR3 is TGTGCCAGCAGTTTAGCGGGCTACAATGAGCAGTTCTTC. The variable domain in full, completed from reference TRBV28 and TRBJ2-1, reads DVKVTQSSRYLVKRTGEKVFLECVQDMDHENMFWYRQDPGLGLRLIYFSYDVKMKEKGDIPEGYSVSREKKERFSLILESASTNQTSMYLCASSLAGYNEQFFGPGTRLTVL.

V gene TRBV6-1 combines with J gene TRBJ2-2; 7 bases map to TRBD1. The CDR3 runs to 15 residues. CDR1 and CDR2 from the germline V gene are MNHNS and SASEGT. Trimming at V came to 10 bases and at J to 2 bases, leaving 10 bases not matched to a gene. In DNA form, the CDR3 reads TGTGCCACCCGGAGGACAGGACCTAACACCGGGGAGCTGTTTTTT. It yields the protein CATRRTGPNTGELFF.

V gene TRBV12-5 combines with J gene TRBJ2-1, with D perhaps TRBD1 (6 bases). Trimming left V 3 bases short and J 9 bases short, with 9 bases between. Germline V gene sequence: CDR1 LGHNT, CDR2 FRNRAP. The CDR3 loop spans 12 amino acids. CDR3 DNA sequence: TGTGCTAGTGGTTTCGGCAGGGGTGAGCAGTTCTTC. Residues: CASGFGRGEQFF.

The chain couples TRBV5-6 to TRBJ2-1; 7 positions agree with TRBD2. Losses at the gene ends were 4 bases for V and 0 bases for J; bases not matched to a gene: 7. The CDR3 consists of 16 residues. Per germline, CDR1 SGHDT and CDR2 YYEEEE. The DNA of the CDR3 is TGTGCCAGCAGCATTTTTGGCGGGAGCTCCTACAATGAGCAGTTCTTC. This translates into CASSIFGGSSYNEQFF.

The V call is TRBV5-1, the J call TRBJ2-6; 9 bases fit TRBD1. There are 17 residues in the CDR3. Unmatched junction bases numbered 4, after V lost 3 bases and J lost 0 bases. Germline V gene data show CDR1 as SGHRS and CDR2 as YFSETQ. As DNA, the CDR3 is TGCGCCAGCAGCTGGACAGGGGTCGGCTCTGGGGCCAACGTCCTGACTTTC. It is translated as CASSWTGVGSGANVLTF. Together with reference TRBV5-1 and TRBJ2-6, the CDR3 gives the full variable domain: KAGVTQTPRYLIKTRGQQVTLSCSPISGHRSVSWYQQTPGQGLQFLFEYFSETQRNKGNFPGRFSGRQFSNSRSEMNVSTLELGDSALYLCASSWTGVGSGANVLTFGAGSRLTVL.

This clone was observed a handful of times. The rearrangement uses TRBV29-1 and TRBJ2-1; D assignment may be TRBD1 or TRBD2 (6 bases each). Trimming removed 4 bases at V and 4 bases at J, with 20 bases between. CDR3 length: 16 amino acids. Germline lookup yields CDR1 SQVTM and CDR2 ANQGSEA. Here the CDR3 reads CSVGTLGGWLYNEQFF. The CDR3 DNA is TGCAGCGTTGGCACCCTGGGGGGCTGGTTGTACAATGAGCAGTTCTTC.

The V gene is TRBV6-1, the J gene TRBJ1-1, with D tentatively TRBD1 (6 bases). Trimming cost V 11 bases and J 6 bases, with 19 bases left between them. Germline V gene lookup returns CDR1 MNHNS and CDR2 SASEGT. The CDR3 is made up of 13 amino acids. DNA of the CDR3: TGTGCCGGCGGGGGGCCGATGAAGGCTGAAGCTTTCTTT. Protein product: CAGGGPMKAEAFF.

This rearrangement joins TRBV21-1 to TRBJ2-1; the table's D call of TRBD2 was not tested on the DNA. TRBV21-1 is noted as a pseudogene. The CDR3 covers 14 residues. The CDR3 loop is CASSRRGDYNEQFF. CDR3 nucleotides: TGTGCCAGCAGCAGGCGGGGGGATTACAATGAGCAGTTCTTC.

The CDR3 coding sequence is TGCAGCGTTCCCGGGGTAGCTTTCTTT. It codes for CSVPGVAFF. The V call is TRBV29-1, the J call TRBJ1-1; D is uncertain. This CDR3 contains 9 residues. Germline CDR1 reads SQVTM; CDR2 reads ANQGSEA. V was trimmed by 5 bases and J by 10 bases, leaving 8 bases between them.

This sequence joins TRBV7-2 and TRBJ2-7; a weak D match, TRBD1 (5 bases). In germline, CDR1 is SGHTA, CDR2 FQGNSA. The CDR3 has 13 residues. The V end lost 3 bases, the J end lost 2 bases, and 8 bases lay between the germline ends. CDR3 sequence reads: CASSFGHTYEQYF. DNA of the CDR3: TGTGCCAGCAGCTTCGGACATACCTACGAGCAGTACTTC.

The chain has TRBV2 and TRBJ1-6, with 11 bases fitting TRBD1. V lost 7 bases to trimming and J lost 7 bases; unmatched junction nucleotides: 3. Germline V lookup: CDR1 SNHLY, CDR2 FYNNEI. The length of the CDR3 is 14 residues. CDR3 in DNA: TGTGCCAGCACGGGACAGGGGGTCAATTCACCCCTCCACTTT. Translation gives CASTGQGVNSPLHF.

The V and J genes are TRBV27 and TRBJ1-2; possible D gene TRBD1, 6 bases. Germline values: CDR1 MNHEY, CDR2 SMNVEV (reference sequence). V lost 6 bases and J 8 bases, leaving 16 bases between the germline ends. This CDR3 has 13 residues. In DNA form, the CDR3 reads TGTGCCAGCAGCAAACAGGGCTGGGGGGGCTACACCTTC. Translated, it gives CASSKQGWGGYTF.

V and J are TRBV9 and TRBJ2-3; 9 bases fit TRBD1. CDR3 size: 14 residues. In germline, CDR1 is SGDLS, CDR2 YYNGEE. V lost 2 bases and J lost 5; bases outside the gene matches: 3. The CDR3 nucleotides are TGTGCCAGCAGCGTTCGGACAGGGGAAGATACGCAGTATTTT. Its translation is CASSVRTGEDTQYF.

This chain uses TRBV19 with TRBJ1-5; D is perhaps TRBD1 (5 bases). Germline CDR1 reads LNHDA; CDR2 reads SQIVND (reference sequence). This CDR3 comprises 15 residues. V was pared by 4 bases and J by 2 bases, with 12 bases between. The CDR3 spells CASSNRPLGNQPQHF. The CDR3 coding sequence is TGTGCCAGTAGTAACAGGCCTTTGGGCAATCAGCCCCAGCATTTT.

The V gene is TRBV7-9, the J gene TRBJ2-5; 9 positions match TRBD1. J lost 5 bases, V lost 5 bases, and 12 bases had no gene match. Germline CDR1 and CDR2: SEHNR and FQNEAQ (reference sequence). The CDR3 is 16 amino acids. The CDR3 coding sequence is TGTGCCAGCAGCCCTACTGGGGACAGGGCGTGGGAGACCCAGTACTTC. The encoded protein is CASSPTGDRAWETQYF.

V is TRBV5-4 and J is TRBJ2-7; 9 bases map to TRBD1. The CDR3 covers 16 residues. With 0 bases clipped from V and 0 bases from J, the junction kept 4 bases outside the gene matches. Germline V gene data show CDR1 as SGHNT and CDR2 as YYREEE (reference sequence). CDR3 in DNA: TGTGCCAGCAGCTTGGCCGGGACAGGGTCCTCCTACGAGCAGTACTTC. Its translation is CASSLAGTGSSYEQYF.

The CDR3 DNA is TGCAGCGTTGAGGACAGCCCCCCGGGTATTAGCTACACCTTC. This codes for CSVEDSPPGISYTF. The chain carries TRBV29-1 and TRBJ1-2; tentative D call: TRBD1 (6 bases). The V and J ends lost 3 bases and 9 bases respectively, with 20 bases between them. The CDR3 covers 14 residues. The germline V gene encodes CDR1 SQVTM and CDR2 ANQGSEA. Filled out from reference TRBV29-1 and TRBJ1-2, the complete variable domain reads SAVISQKPSRDICQRGTSLTIQCQVDSQVTMMFWYRQQPGQSLTLIATANQGSEATYESGFVIDKFPISRPNLTFSTLTVSNMSPEDSSIYLCSVEDSPPGISYTFGSGTRLTVV.

The chain uses TRBV5-8 and TRBJ2-7, with no clear D. Trimming took 7 bases from V and 3 from J, leaving 20 bases between them. This CDR3 region has 15 residues. The V gene's germline CDR1 is SGHTS and CDR2 YDEGEE. The CDR3 reads CASPLRRFGFYEQYF. The CDR3 DNA sequence: TGTGCCAGCCCCCTTCGCCGGTTCGGGTTCTACGAGCAGTACTTC.

The gene calls are TRBV9 and TRBJ1-5, with TRBD1 matching over 11 bases. Germline V gene sequence: CDR1 SGDLS, CDR2 YYNGEE. V lost 6 bases, J lost 10 bases, and 9 bases stayed unmatched. CDR3 length equals 14 residues. Written as DNA, the CDR3 is TGTGCCAGCACCCGGGGGACAGGGGGTGACCCCCAGCATTTT. Translation: CASTRGTGGDPQHF.

This clone was recorded a few times. V and J are TRBV2 and TRBJ2-1; weak D call: TRBD1 (6 bases). V was clipped by 6 bases and J by 7 bases, with 13 bases between them. The CDR3 is made up of 13 amino acids. Germline assignment: CDR1 SNHLY and CDR2 FYNNEI. Here the CDR3 reads CASRGALWNEQFF. In DNA, the CDR3 is TGTGCCAGCAGGGGGGCCCTATGGAATGAGCAGTTCTTC.

The sample holds a few counts of this clone. This chain connects TRBV28 to TRBJ1-4, with D possibly being TRBD1 (5 bases). CDR1 and CDR2 (germline): MDHEN, SYDVKM. There are 15 residues in the CDR3. V lost 6 bases and J 5 bases, leaving 16 bases between the germline ends. CDR3 DNA sequence: TGTGCCAGCAGCCCTTGGGGGGAGGGCAATGAAAAACTGTTTTTT. Translating gives CASSPWGEGNEKLFF.